One and the same sample provided the 9 T cell receptor beta chains below, sequenced in a study of T cells in Graves' hyperthyroidism and ophthalmopathy. RNA transcripts gave rise to amplified TCR beta CDR3 regions. The TCR CDR3 first-round RT-PCR relied on the HTBI primer set. TCRdb independently ran MiXCR on the multiplex PCR reads; one entry per CDR3 protein. Among 500,000 to 600,000 distinct CDR3 sequences, 35% to 55% were seen once, and the ten largest hold under 20%. The sample consisted of peripheral blood or thyroid tissue (not recorded which). These receptors were collected from an adult woman with Graves' disease, either hyperthyroidism or ophthalmopathy (not recorded which).

The CDR3 loop is CASSFGQDQETQYF. CDR3 DNA sequence: TGCGCCAGCAGCTTCGGTCAGGACCAAGAGACCCAGTACTTC. The chain couples TRBV5-1 to TRBJ2-5, with D unresolved. Between the trimmed V and J ends, which lost 2 bases and 0 bases, there was a span of 8 bases. Germline loops: CDR1 SGHRS, CDR2 YFSETQ. This CDR3 has 14 amino acids.

The CDR3 protein is CASSVQSSGNTIYF. CDR3 coding DNA: TGTGCCAGTAGTGTACAGAGCTCTGGAAACACCATATATTTT. The chain couples TRBV19 to TRBJ1-3; D gene ambiguous. Germline V gene sequence: CDR1 LNHDA, CDR2 SQIVND (reference sequence). V was pared by 5 bases and J by 0 bases, with 8 bases between. CDR3 length equals 14 residues.

The DNA for the CDR3 is TGTGCCAGCACCCAACAGGGACCGGGGAATTCACCCCTCCACTTT. Protein product: CASTQQGPGNSPLHF. The rearrangement links TRBV7-9 to TRBJ1-6; a possible D gene is TRBD1 (6 bases). The CDR3 loop spans 15 amino acids. Trimming pared 7 bases from V and 7 bases from J, leaving 17 bases between. Germline CDR1 and CDR2: SEHNR and FQNEAQ (reference sequence).

V gene TRBV27 combines with J gene TRBJ1-2; TRBD1 matches at 7 bases. The CDR3 runs to 17 residues. CDR1 is MNHEY, CDR2 SMNVEV, per germline (reference sequence). With 4 bases clipped from V and 1 base from J, the junction kept 12 bases outside the gene matches. The CDR3 here is CASSYVEGPGGNYGYTF. The CDR3 DNA follows: TGTGCCAGCAGTTACGTTGAGGGCCCAGGGGGTAACTATGGCTACACCTTC.

The rearrangement joins TRBV9 to TRBJ1-2, with 10 bases identical to TRBD1. V trimming: 6 bases; J trimming: 3 bases; junction bases outside the gene matches: 5. The CDR3 covers 14 residues. CDR1 SGDLS and CDR2 YYNGEE come from the germline V gene. The CDR3 region has the DNA TGTGCCAGCAATAGACAGGGGGCCGACTATGGCTACACCTTC. Its protein product is CASNRQGADYGYTF.

This clonotype was counted a few times. This chain uses TRBV6-6 with TRBJ2-7, with 14 bases identical to TRBD2. The CDR3 covers 18 residues. Germline values: CDR1 MNHNY, CDR2 SVGAGI (reference sequence). Losses at the gene ends were 6 bases for V and 3 bases for J; bases not matched to a gene: 13. CDR3 loop: CASRRGLAGERSDYEQYF. The CDR3 DNA is TGTGCCAGCAGGCGGGGACTAGCGGGAGAAAGGAGTGACTACGAGCAGTACTTC.

Ten or more counts support this clonotype. The chain recombines TRBV29-1 with TRBJ1-5; no clear D. The length of the CDR3 is 12 residues. With 4 bases removed from V and 3 bases from J, the gap between germline ends came to 7 bases. Germline CDR1 is SQVTM and CDR2 is ANQGSEA. The CDR3 here is CSVAQINQPQHF. The CDR3 bases are TGCAGCGTTGCCCAGATCAATCAGCCCCAGCATTTT.

CDR3 loop: CASSMQLEQYF. Here the CDR3 DNA reads TGTGCCAGTAGTATGCAACTAGAGCAGTATTTT. The chain combines TRBV19 with TRBJ2-3; possible D gene TRBD2, 5 bases. The germline CDR1 and CDR2 sequences are LNHDA and SQIVND (reference sequence). V lost 3 bases to trimming and J lost 11 bases, with 9 bases between them. The CDR3 length is 11 residues. Full variable domain (rest looked up from reference TRBV19 and TRBJ2-3): DGGITQSPKYLFRKEGQNVTLSCEQNLNHDAMYWYRQDPGQGLRLIYYSQIVNDFQKGDIAEGYSVSREKKESFPLTVTSAQKNPTAFYLCASSMQLEQYFGPGTRLTVL.

This clonotype occurred many times. The junction and the germline gene differ at one end; a read error may be behind it. V is TRBV6-5 and J is TRBJ2-5; TRBD1 aligns across 7 bases. CDR3 length: 13 residues. Germline CDR1 is MNHEY and CDR2 is SVGAGI. CDR3 sequence reads: CASSPTGLEAQYF. CDR3 nucleotide sequence: TGTGCCAGCAGCCCGACAGGGTTAGAGGCCCAGTACTTC.